Listed below are T cell receptor beta chains from one sample, sequenced in a study of blood T cell repertoires in COVID-19. Clones were read by immunoSEQ multiplex PCR, and TCRdb kept only the in-frame ones, dropping some. The sample records 150,000 or so clones, more than 85% being singletons. Sequenced sample: peripheral blood. These receptors were obtained from a woman aged 70-85 years with acute or convalescent COVID-19. Each CDR3 is given with its conserved first and last residue. A D gene is named only where the DNA matches it firmly. Clone size appears in some rows only: once, few, many, or a class for an expanded clone.

length: 15; D: NA; V: TRBV6-5; J: TRBJ1-6; size: NA; CDR3: CASSYTAGLDSPLHF; DNA: TGTGCCAGCAGTTACACGGCGGGTCTAGATTCACCCCTCCACTTT
length: 17; D: TRBD1; V: TRBV19; J: TRBJ1-4; size: NA; CDR3: CASSIDLRGQGGKKLFF; DNA: TGTGCCAGTAGTATAGATCTTCGGGGACAGGGCGGCAAAAAACTGTTTTTT
length: 15; D: TRBD2; V: TRBV2; J: TRBJ2-3; size: NA; CDR3: CASSPSGGPQDTQYF; DNA: TGTGCCAGCAGCCCTAGCGGGGGACCCCAGGATACGCAGTATTTT
length: 16; D: TRBD1; V: TRBV28; J: TRBJ2-2; size: NA; CDR3: CASSSPTGTGPGELFF; DNA: TGTGCCAGCAGCTCCCCCACCGGGACAGGCCCCGGGGAGCTGTTTTTT
length: 14; D: TRBD1; V: TRBV2; J: TRBJ1-6; size: NA; CDR3: CASQPGQGASPLHF; DNA: TGTGCCAGCCAACCGGGACAGGGGGCTTCACCCCTCCACTTT
length: 15; D: TRBD1; V: TRBV6-1; J: TRBJ1-6; size: NA; CDR3: CASSEITGGHSPLHF; DNA: TGTGCCAGCAGTGAAATTACAGGGGGCCATTCACCCCTCCACTTT
length: 14; D: NA; V: TRBV14; J: TRBJ1-2; size: NA; CDR3: CASSQSRRSYGYTF; DNA: TGTGCCAGCAGCCAATCGCGGCGTAGCTATGGCTACACCTTC
length: 18; D: TRBD1; V: TRBV27; J: TRBJ2-2; size: NA; CDR3: CASSLEAPRGRRAGELFF; DNA: TGTGCCAGCAGTTTGGAGGCCCCCAGGGGGCGAAGGGCCGGGGAGCTGTTTTTT
length: 14; D: TRBD1; V: TRBV6-2/TRBV6-3; J: TRBJ2-7; size: NA; CDR3: CASSYRTGAYEQYF; DNA: TGTGCCAGCAGTTACAGGACAGGGGCCTACGAGCAGTACTTC
length: 12; D: NA; V: TRBV30; J: TRBJ1-1; size: NA; CDR3: CAWSVGGTEAFF; DNA: TGTGCCTGGAGTGTAGGGGGTACTGAAGCTTTCTTT
length: 15; D: TRBD2; V: TRBV6-1; J: TRBJ2-1; size: NA; CDR3: CASSDPGGTRDEQFF; DNA: TGTGCCAGCAGTGACCCGGGGGGTACTAGGGATGAGCAGTTCTTC
length: 16; D: TRBD1; V: TRBV6-5; J: TRBJ1-2; size: NA; CDR3: CASSFVTTGHVYGYTF; DNA: TGTGCCAGCAGTTTCGTTACGACAGGGCATGTCTATGGCTACACCTTC
length: 16; D: NA; V: TRBV7-2; J: TRBJ2-3; size: once; CDR3: CASSFPGLARSDTQYF; DNA: TGTGCCAGCAGCTTCCCCGGCCTAGCCCGCTCAGATACGCAGTATTTT
length: 14; D: TRBD1; V: TRBV10-3; J: TRBJ2-5; size: once; CDR3: CAISDGDRGETQYF; DNA: TGTGCCATCAGTGATGGGGACAGGGGAGAGACCCAGTACTTC
length: 13; D: NA; V: TRBV12-3/TRBV12-4; J: TRBJ2-6; size: NA; CDR3: CASHPGEANVLTF; DNA: TGTGCCAGCCATCCTGGAGAGGCCAACGTCCTGACTTTC
length: 15; D: NA; V: TRBV27; J: TRBJ1-4; size: NA; CDR3: CASSLLGGSNEKLFF; DNA: TGTGCCAGCAGTTTATTAGGGGGTTCTAATGAAAAACTGTTTTTT
length: 15; D: TRBD1; V: TRBV10-3; J: TRBJ1-6; size: NA; CDR3: CAISESTGGGSPLHF; DNA: TGTGCCATCAGTGAGTCAACAGGGGGCGGTTCACCCCTCCACTTT
length: 15; D: TRBD1; V: TRBV18; J: TRBJ1-2; size: NA; CDR3: CASSLDRATMNGYTF; DNA: TGTGCCAGCTCACTGGACAGGGCGACTATGAATGGCTACACCTTC
length: 16; D: TRBD2; V: TRBV11-2; J: TRBJ2-3; size: NA; CDR3: CASSLGLAGVPDTQYF; DNA: TGTGCCAGCAGCTTAGGTCTAGCGGGGGTACCAGATACGCAGTATTTT
length: 12; D: NA; V: TRBV6-5; J: TRBJ1-6; size: NA; CDR3: CASQPGVSPLHF; DNA: TGTGCCTCCCAACCGGGGGTTTCACCCCTCCACTTT
length: 14; D: NA; V: TRBV6-5; J: TRBJ2-5; size: once; CDR3: CASILFGGTETQYF; DNA: TGTGCCAGCATCCTATTTGGGGGGACGGAGACCCAGTACTTC
length: 12; D: NA; V: TRBV6-5; J: TRBJ1-2; size: NA; CDR3: CASSSGAGGYTF; DNA: TGTGCCAGCAGCTCAGGGGCGGGTGGCTACACCTTC
length: 12; D: TRBD2; V: TRBV6-4; J: TRBJ2-1; size: NA; CDR3: CASRSGGNEQFF; DNA: TGTGCCAGCAGATCCGGGGGGAATGAGCAGTTCTTC
length: 20; D: NA; V: TRBV21-1; J: TRBJ2-2; size: NA; CDR3: CASSKGAPRGLVILTGELFF; DNA: TGTGCCAGCAGCAAAGGGGCACCCAGGGGGCTCGTCATTTTGACCGGGGAGCTGTTTTTT
length: 13; D: NA; V: TRBV29-1; J: TRBJ1-1; size: NA; CDR3: CSALPPPYTEAFF; DNA: TGCAGCGCCCTTCCCCCTCCCTACACTGAAGCTTTCTTT
length: 15; D: NA; V: TRBV4-2; J: TRBJ2-1; size: few; CDR3: CASSQVLGQDNEQFF; DNA: TGTGCCAGCAGCCAAGTTTTAGGCCAGGACAATGAGCAGTTCTTC
length: 15; D: NA; V: TRBV3-1/TRBV3-2; J: TRBJ1-1; size: NA; CDR3: CASSHPRGKDTEAFF; DNA: TGTGCCAGCAGCCATCCCCGGGGGAAGGACACTGAAGCTTTCTTT
length: 12; D: NA; V: TRBV19; J: TRBJ1-5; size: NA; CDR3: CASSKQGGSGHF; DNA: TGTGCCAGTAGTAAACAGGGAGGGTCGGGGCATTTT
length: 13; D: NA; V: TRBV5-1; J: TRBJ1-1; size: NA; CDR3: CASSFQGNTEAFF; DNA: TGCGCCAGCAGCTTCCAGGGGAACACTGAAGCTTTCTTT
length: 14; D: NA; V: TRBV2; J: TRBJ2-5; size: NA; CDR3: CASTQGGGGETQYF; DNA: TGTGCCAGCACCCAGGGAGGGGGAGGAGAGACCCAGTACTTC
length: 18; D: NA; V: TRBV19; J: TRBJ1-5; size: NA; CDR3: CASSIDKVGAPIRQPQHF; DNA: TGTGCCAGTAGTATAGATAAGGTGGGGGCGCCGATTCGGCAGCCCCAGCATTTT
length: 16; D: TRBD1; V: TRBV10-3; J: TRBJ1-1; size: NA; CDR3: CAIRSGLQGVNTEAFF; DNA: TGTGCCATCAGGTCGGGATTACAGGGGGTAAACACTGAAGCTTTCTTT
length: 17; D: TRBD1; V: TRBV18; J: TRBJ1-5; size: NA; CDR3: CASSLQGGTRSNQPQHF; DNA: TGTGCCAGCTCACTACAGGGGGGGACGAGGAGCAATCAGCCCCAGCATTTT
length: 14; D: NA; V: TRBV7-2; J: TRBJ1-6; size: NA; CDR3: CASSLGYMYSPLHF; DNA: TGTGCCAGCAGCTTAGGATACATGTATTCACCCCTCCACTTT
length: 16; D: NA; V: TRBV3-1/TRBV3-2; J: TRBJ1-2; size: few; CDR3: CASSPNEGQRFYGYTF; DNA: TGTGCCAGCAGCCCGAACGAAGGACAGAGATTCTATGGCTACACCTTC
length: 13; D: TRBD1; V: TRBV7-2; J: TRBJ1-2; size: once; CDR3: CASSFYMTGFYTF; DNA: TGTGCCAGCAGCTTCTATATGACAGGGTTCTACACCTTC
length: 16; D: NA; V: TRBV5-1; J: TRBJ1-1; size: few; CDR3: CASSLAPLRMNTEAFF; DNA: TGCGCCAGCAGCTTGGCCCCGCTAAGAATGAACACTGAAGCTTTCTTT
length: 12; D: TRBD1; V: TRBV7-8; J: TRBJ1-1; size: NA; CDR3: CASSLTGGEAFF; DNA: TGTGCCAGCAGCCTGACAGGGGGTGAAGCTTTCTTT
length: 14; D: TRBD1; V: TRBV15; J: TRBJ1-1; size: NA; CDR3: CATSSNRGLTEAFF; DNA: TGTGCCACCAGCAGCAACAGGGGTCTCACTGAAGCTTTCTTT
length: 13; D: TRBD1; V: TRBV6-6; J: TRBJ1-5; size: NA; CDR3: CASTLDRAQPQHF; DNA: TGTGCCAGCACCTTGGACAGGGCTCAGCCCCAGCATTTT
length: 14; D: NA; V: TRBV6-4; J: TRBJ2-3; size: once; CDR3: CASSDPLSTDTQYF; DNA: TGTGCCAGCAGTGACCCCCTAAGCACAGATACGCAGTATTTT
length: 14; D: NA; V: TRBV11-2; J: TRBJ1-4; size: NA; CDR3: CASSPRTGNEKLFF; DNA: TGTGCCAGCAGCCCTCGCACCGGTAATGAAAAACTGTTTTTT